This T cell receptor (beta chain) was identified during a study of esophageal squamous cell carcinoma under preoperative chemotherapy. For the study at large: TCR repertoires were profiled from both peripheral blood T cells and tumor-infiltrating lymphocytes.

Regarding time point: before preoperative PTX-NDP chemotherapy. TCRdb reprocessed the PCR reads with MiXCR, giving one entry per CDR3 protein. The sample records around 14,000 distinct CDR3 sequences, 60% being singletons. General study results and limits: Clonal contraction, more than amplification, hit abundant clones after paclitaxel-nedaplatin. After treatment, tumor-infiltrating lymphocytes apparently came partly from blood T cells.

Judged by abundance, this clonotype is medium-sized. Its antigen is unidentified. Sample collection occurred from a patient given preoperative chemotherapy. The clonotype was recovered from a human donor with esophageal squamous cell carcinoma. The donor label of this sample is uncertain.

The CDR3 loop reads CASSQQGINTEAFF. The CDR3, as DNA: TGTGCCAGCAGTCAACAGGGAATTAACACTGAAGCTTTCTTT. V is TRBV6-1 and J is TRBJ1-1, with D tentatively TRBD1 (6 bases). The V gene's germline CDR1 is MNHNS and CDR2 SASEGT. The CDR3 loop spans 14 amino acids. V was cut by 5 bases and J by 2 bases, with 12 bases left in between.